This entry lists 2 T cell receptor beta chains sequenced from one sample in a study of CD8+CD57+ T cells in acquired aplastic anemia. The template for TCR beta VDJ and CDR3 sequence profiling was genomic DNA. TCRdb independently ran MiXCR on the reads; one entry per CDR3 protein. The data hold around 500,000 distinct CDR3 sequences, with about a third observed a single time. The authors sequenced patients whose flow cytometry had shown CD8+CD57+ cell expansion. The sample was sorted CD4+, CD8+, or CD8+CD57+ T cells (not recorded which) from PBMCs. These receptors were obtained from a human donor with aplastic anemia.

The chain carries TRBV12-3 or TRBV12-4 and TRBJ2-7; 10 bases are a match to TRBD1. J was trimmed by 6 bases and V by 3 bases; bases with no gene match: 8. This CDR3 contains 15 residues. The DNA for the CDR3 is TGTGCCAGCAGTTTCCCGACAGGGGGCAAGATCGAGCAGTACTTC. Encoded protein: CASSFPTGGKIEQYF.

The chain links TRBV5-1 to TRBJ1-1; tentative D call: TRBD1 (5 bases). The CDR3 consists of 14 residues. The V and J ends lost 1 base and 2 bases respectively, with 9 bases between them. Looked up from germline, CDR1 is SGHRS and CDR2 is YFSETQ. CDR3 residues: CASSLYRLNTEAFF. CDR3 sequence (DNA): TGCGCCAGCAGCTTGTACAGGCTCAACACTGAAGCTTTCTTT. Full variable domain (missing parts from reference TRBV5-1 and TRBJ1-1): KAGVTQTPRYLIKTRGQQVTLSCSPISGHRSVSWYQQTPGQGLQFLFEYFSETQRNKGNFPGRFSGRQFSNSRSEMNVSTLELGDSALYLCASSLYRLNTEAFFGQGTRLTVV.